Sequencing of this T cell receptor beta chain was carried out in a study of CD8 T cells in Susac syndrome. Trimming shortened V by 1 base and J by 6 bases, and 16 bases separated the two germline ends. The CDR3 length is 16 residues. The V gene's germline CDR1 is SGHTA and CDR2 FQGTGA. Random hexamers were used to reverse transcribe the RNA input (roughly 0.5 to 1 ug). TCRdb processed the immunoSEQ multiplex PCR reads anew with MiXCR; each CDR3 protein has one entry. The table has 250,000 to 300,000 distinct CDR3 sequences, roughly 81% seen once. This clonotype was counted once. Sequenced: CD8+ T cells from PBMCs. This clonotype originated in a human donor with multiple sclerosis. This chain uses TRBV7-3 with TRBJ2-1; no reliable D call. CDR3 coding DNA: TGTGCCAGCAGCTTAAGGGCCCTCAATAACTTCAATGAGCAGTTCTTC. It specifies CASSLRALNNFNEQFF. The full variable domain, its missing parts supplied by reference TRBV7-3 and TRBJ2-1, is GAGVSQTPSNKVTEKGKYVELRCDPISGHTALYWYRQSLGQGPEFLIYFQGTGAADDSGLPNDRFFAVRPEGSVSTLKIQRTERGDSAVYLCASSLRALNNFNEQFFGPGTRLTVL.